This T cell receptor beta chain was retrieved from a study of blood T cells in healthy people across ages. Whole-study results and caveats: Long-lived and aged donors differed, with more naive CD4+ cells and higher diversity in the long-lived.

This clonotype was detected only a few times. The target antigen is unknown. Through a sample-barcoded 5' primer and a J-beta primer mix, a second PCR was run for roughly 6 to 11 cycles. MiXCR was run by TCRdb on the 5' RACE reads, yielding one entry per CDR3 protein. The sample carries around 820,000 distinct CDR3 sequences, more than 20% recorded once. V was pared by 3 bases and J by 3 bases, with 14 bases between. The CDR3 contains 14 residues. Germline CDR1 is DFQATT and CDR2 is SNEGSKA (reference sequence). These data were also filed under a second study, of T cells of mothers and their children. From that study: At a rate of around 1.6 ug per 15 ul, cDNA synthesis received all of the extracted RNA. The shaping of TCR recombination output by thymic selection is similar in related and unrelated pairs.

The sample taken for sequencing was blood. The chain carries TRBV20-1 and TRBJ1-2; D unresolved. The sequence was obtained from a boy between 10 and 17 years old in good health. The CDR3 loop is CSASPGRTDYGYTF. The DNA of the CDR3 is TGCAGTGCTAGTCCCGGCAGGACTGACTATGGCTACACCTTC.